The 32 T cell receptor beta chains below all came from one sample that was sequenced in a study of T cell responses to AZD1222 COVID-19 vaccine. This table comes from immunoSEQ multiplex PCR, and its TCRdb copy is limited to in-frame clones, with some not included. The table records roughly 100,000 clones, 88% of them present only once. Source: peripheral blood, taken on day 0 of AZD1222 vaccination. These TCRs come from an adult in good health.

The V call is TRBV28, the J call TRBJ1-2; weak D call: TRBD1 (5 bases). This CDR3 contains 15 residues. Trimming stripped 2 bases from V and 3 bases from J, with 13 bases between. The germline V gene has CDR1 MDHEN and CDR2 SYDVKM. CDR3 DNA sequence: TGTGCCAGCAGTTTACCGGGGGGAGGGGACTATGGCTACACCTTC. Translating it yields CASSLPGGGDYGYTF.

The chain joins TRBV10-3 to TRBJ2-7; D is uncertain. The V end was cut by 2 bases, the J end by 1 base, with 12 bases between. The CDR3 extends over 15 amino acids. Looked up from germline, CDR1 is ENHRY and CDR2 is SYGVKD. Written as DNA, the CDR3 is TGTGCCATCAGTGAGCAGGCCCTAGGGTCCTACGAGCAGTACTTC. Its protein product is CAISEQALGSYEQYF.

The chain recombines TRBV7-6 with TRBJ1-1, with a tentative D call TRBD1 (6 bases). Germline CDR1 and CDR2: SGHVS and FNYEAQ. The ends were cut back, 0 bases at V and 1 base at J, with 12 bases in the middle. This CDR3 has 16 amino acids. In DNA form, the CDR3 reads TGTGCCAGCAGCTTAGCGTCTAGAGGGGGGAACACTGAAGCTTTCTTT. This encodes CASSLASRGGNTEAFF.

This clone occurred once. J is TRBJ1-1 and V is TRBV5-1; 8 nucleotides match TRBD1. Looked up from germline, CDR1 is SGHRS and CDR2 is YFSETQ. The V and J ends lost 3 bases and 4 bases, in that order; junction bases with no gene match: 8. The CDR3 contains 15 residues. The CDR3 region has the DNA TGCGCCAGCAGCTCCGGGACAGGAGGTTCCACTGAAGCTTTCTTT. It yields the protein CASSSGTGGSTEAFF.

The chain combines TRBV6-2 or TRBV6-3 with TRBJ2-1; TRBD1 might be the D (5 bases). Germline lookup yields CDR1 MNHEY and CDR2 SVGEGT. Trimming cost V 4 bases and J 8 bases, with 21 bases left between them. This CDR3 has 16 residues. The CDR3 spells CASSSPGSPSTYEQFF. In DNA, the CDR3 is TGTGCCAGCAGTTCACCAGGGTCCCCGAGTACATATGAGCAGTTCTTC.

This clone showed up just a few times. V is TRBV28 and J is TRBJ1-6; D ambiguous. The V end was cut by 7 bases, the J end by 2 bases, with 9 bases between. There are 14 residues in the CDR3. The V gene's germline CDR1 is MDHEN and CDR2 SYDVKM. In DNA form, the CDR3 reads TGTGCCAGCATAACCGCACCCTATAATTCACCCCTCCACTTT. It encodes CASITAPYNSPLHF. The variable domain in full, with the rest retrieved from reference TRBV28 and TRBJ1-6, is DVKVTQSSRYLVKRTGEKVFLECVQDMDHENMFWYRQDPGLGLRLIYFSYDVKMKEKGDIPEGYSVSREKKERFSLILESASTNQTSMYLCASITAPYNSPLHFGNGTRLTVT.

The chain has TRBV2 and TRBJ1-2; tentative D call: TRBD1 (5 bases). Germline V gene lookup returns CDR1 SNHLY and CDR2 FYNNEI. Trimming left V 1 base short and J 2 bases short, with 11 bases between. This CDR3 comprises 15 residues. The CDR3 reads CASSEGLTANYGYTF. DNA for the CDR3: TGTGCCAGCAGTGAAGGTCTGACAGCAAACTATGGCTACACCTTC.

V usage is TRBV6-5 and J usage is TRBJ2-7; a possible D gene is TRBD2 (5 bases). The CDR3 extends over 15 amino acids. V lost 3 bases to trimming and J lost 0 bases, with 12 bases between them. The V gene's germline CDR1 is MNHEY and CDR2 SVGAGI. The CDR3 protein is CASSYVSGTSYEQYF. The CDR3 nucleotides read TGTGCCAGCAGTTATGTAAGCGGTACCTCCTACGAGCAGTACTTC.

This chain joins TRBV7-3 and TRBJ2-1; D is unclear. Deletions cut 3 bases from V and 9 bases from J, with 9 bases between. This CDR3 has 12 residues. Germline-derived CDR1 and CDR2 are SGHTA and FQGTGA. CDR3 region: CASSFLDGEQFF. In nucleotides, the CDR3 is TGTGCCAGCAGCTTCCTAGATGGTGAGCAGTTCTTC.

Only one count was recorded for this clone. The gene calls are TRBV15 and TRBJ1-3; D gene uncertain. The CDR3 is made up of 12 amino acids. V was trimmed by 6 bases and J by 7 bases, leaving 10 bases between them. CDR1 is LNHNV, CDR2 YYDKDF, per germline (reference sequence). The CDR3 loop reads CATRNNQNTIYF. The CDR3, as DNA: TGTGCCACCAGAAACAATCAGAACACCATATATTTT.

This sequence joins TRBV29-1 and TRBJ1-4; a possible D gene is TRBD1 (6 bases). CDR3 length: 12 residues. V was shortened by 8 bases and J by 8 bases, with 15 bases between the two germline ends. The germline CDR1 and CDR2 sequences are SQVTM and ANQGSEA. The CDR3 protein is CSPGQGKEKLFF. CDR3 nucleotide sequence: TGCAGCCCAGGGCAGGGGAAGGAAAAACTGTTTTTT. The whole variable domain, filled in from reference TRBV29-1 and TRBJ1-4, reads SAVISQKPSRDICQRGTSLTIQCQVDSQVTMMFWYRQQPGQSLTLIATANQGSEATYESGFVIDKFPISRPNLTFSTLTVSNMSPEDSSIYLCSPGQGKEKLFFGSGTQLSVL.

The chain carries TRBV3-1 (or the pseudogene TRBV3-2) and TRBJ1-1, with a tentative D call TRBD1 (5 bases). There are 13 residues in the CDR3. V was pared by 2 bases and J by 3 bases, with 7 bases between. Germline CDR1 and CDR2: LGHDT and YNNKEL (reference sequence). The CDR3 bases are TGTGCCAGCAGCCAACAGGGATACACTGAAGCTTTCTTT. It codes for CASSQQGYTEAFF.

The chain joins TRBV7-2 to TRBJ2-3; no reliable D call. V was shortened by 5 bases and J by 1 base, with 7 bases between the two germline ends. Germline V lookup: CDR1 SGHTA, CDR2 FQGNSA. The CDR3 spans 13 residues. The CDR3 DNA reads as TGTGCCAGCAGCCCCCCGGGCACAGATACGCAGTATTTT. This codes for CASSPPGTDTQYF.

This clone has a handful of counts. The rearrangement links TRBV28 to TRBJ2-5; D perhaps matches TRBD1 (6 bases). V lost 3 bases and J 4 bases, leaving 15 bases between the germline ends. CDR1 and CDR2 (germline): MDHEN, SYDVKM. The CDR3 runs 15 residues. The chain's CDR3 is CASSLAGARGETQYF. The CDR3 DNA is TGTGCCAGCAGTTTGGCAGGGGCAAGGGGAGAGACCCAGTACTTC.

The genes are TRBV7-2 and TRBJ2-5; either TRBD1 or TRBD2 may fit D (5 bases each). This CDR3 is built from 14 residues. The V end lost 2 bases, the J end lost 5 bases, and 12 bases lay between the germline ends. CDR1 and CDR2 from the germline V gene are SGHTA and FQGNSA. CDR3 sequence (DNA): TGTGCCAGCAGCTTAACCGGGGCGGTGGAGACCCAGTACTTC. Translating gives CASSLTGAVETQYF.

CDR3: CATSDGPLYEQYF. DNA for the CDR3: TGTGCCACCAGTGATGGACCCCTCTACGAGCAGTACTTC. The V call is TRBV24-1, the J call TRBJ2-7, with D unresolved. Trimming removed 3 bases at V and 3 bases at J, with 8 bases between. Germline V gene data show CDR1 as KGHDR and CDR2 as SFDVKD. The CDR3 length is 13 residues.

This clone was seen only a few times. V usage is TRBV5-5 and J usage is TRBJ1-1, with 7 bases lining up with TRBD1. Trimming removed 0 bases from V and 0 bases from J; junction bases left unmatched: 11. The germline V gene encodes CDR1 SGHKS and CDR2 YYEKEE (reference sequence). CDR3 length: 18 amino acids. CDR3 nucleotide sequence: TGTGCCAGCAGCTTGGTCGGTTGGGACAGTAAGGTGAACACTGAAGCTTTCTTT. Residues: CASSLVGWDSKVNTEAFF.

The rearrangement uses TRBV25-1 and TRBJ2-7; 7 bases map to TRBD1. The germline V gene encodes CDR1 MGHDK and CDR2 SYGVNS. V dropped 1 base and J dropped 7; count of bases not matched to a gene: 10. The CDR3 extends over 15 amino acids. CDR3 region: CASSEFKGAGGEQYF. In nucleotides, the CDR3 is TGTGCCAGCAGTGAATTTAAGGGGGCAGGTGGGGAGCAGTACTTC.

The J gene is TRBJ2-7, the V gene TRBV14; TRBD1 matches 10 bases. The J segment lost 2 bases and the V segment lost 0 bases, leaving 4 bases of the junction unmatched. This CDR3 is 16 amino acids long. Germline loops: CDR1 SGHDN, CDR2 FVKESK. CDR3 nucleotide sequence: TGTGCCAGCAGCCAAGAATTTGGGACAGGGGCCTACGAGCAGTACTTC. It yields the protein CASSQEFGTGAYEQYF.

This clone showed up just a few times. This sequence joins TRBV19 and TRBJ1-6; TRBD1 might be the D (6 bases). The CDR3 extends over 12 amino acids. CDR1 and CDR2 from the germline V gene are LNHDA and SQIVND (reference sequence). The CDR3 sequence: CAAGGGQSPLHF. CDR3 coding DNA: TGTGCTGCCGGGGGGGGGCAATCACCCCTCCACTTT.

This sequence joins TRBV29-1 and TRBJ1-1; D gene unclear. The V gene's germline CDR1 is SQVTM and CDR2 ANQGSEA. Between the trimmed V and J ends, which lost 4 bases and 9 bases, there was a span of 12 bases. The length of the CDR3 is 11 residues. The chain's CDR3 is CSVVSRLQAFF. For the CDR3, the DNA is TGCAGCGTTGTAAGCAGGCTTCAAGCTTTCTTT.

The CDR3 DNA is TGTGCCAGCAGTACCGGGACAGGGTTCTACGAGCAGTACTTC. Translated, it gives CASSTGTGFYEQYF. This chain joins TRBV28 and TRBJ2-7; 9 bases map to TRBD1. The V and J ends lost 5 bases and 3 bases, in that order; junction bases with no gene match: 5. Germline V gene sequence: CDR1 MDHEN, CDR2 SYDVKM. This CDR3 is 14 amino acids long.

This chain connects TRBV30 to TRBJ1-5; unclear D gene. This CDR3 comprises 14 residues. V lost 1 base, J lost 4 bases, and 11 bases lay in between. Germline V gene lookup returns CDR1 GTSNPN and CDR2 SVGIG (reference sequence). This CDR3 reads CAWSGGNNNQPQHF. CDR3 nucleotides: TGTGCCTGGAGTGGAGGAAATAATAATCAGCCCCAGCATTTT.

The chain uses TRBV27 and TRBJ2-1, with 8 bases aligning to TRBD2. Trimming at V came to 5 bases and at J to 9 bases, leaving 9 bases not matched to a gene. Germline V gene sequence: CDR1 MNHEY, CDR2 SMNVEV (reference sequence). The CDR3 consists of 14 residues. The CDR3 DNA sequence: TGTGCCAGCAGTCCACGGACTAGCAGGGGTGAGCAGTTCTTC. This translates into CASSPRTSRGEQFF.

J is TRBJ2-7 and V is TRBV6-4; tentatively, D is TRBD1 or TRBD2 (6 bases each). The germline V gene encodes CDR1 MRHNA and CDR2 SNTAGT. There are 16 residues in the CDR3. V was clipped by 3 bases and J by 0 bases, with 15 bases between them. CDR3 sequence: CASSERGAERSYEQYF. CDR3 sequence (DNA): TGTGCCAGCAGTGAGAGGGGGGCGGAACGCTCCTACGAGCAGTACTTC.

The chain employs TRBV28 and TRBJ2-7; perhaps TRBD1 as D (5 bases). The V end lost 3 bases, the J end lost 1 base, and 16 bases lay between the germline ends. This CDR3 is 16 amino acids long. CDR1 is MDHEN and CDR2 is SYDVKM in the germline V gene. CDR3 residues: CASSFPPDRFSYEQYF. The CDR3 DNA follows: TGTGCCAGCAGTTTCCCCCCTGACAGATTTTCCTACGAGCAGTACTTC. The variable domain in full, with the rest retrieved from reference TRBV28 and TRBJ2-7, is DVKVTQSSRYLVKRTGEKVFLECVQDMDHENMFWYRQDPGLGLRLIYFSYDVKMKEKGDIPEGYSVSREKKERFSLILESASTNQTSMYLCASSFPPDRFSYEQYFGPGTRLTVT.

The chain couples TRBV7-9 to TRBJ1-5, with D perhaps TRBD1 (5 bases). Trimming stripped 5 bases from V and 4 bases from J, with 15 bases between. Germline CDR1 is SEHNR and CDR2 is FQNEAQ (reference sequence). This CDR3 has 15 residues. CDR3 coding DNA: TGTGCCAGCAGCCCCCCTGGGGGAGGGAATCAGCCCCAGCATTTT. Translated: CASSPPGGGNQPQHF.

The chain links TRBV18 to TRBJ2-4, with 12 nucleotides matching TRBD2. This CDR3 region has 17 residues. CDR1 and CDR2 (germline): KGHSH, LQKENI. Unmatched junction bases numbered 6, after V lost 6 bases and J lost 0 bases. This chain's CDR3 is CASSTSGSDLAKNIQYF. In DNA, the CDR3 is TGTGCCAGCTCGACTAGCGGGAGCGACCTAGCCAAAAACATTCAGTACTTC.

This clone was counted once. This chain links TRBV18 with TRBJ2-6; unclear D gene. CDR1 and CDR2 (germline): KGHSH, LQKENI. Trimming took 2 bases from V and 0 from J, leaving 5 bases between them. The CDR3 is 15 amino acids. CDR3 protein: CASSPRLSGANVLTF. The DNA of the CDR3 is TGTGCCAGCTCACCAAGGCTCTCTGGGGCCAACGTCCTGACTTTC.

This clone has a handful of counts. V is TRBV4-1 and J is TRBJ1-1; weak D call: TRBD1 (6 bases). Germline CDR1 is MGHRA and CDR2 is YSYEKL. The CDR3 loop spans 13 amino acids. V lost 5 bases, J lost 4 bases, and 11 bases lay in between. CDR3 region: CASSTDRFTEAFF. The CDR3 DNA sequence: TGCGCCAGCAGCACGGACAGATTCACTGAAGCTTTCTTT.

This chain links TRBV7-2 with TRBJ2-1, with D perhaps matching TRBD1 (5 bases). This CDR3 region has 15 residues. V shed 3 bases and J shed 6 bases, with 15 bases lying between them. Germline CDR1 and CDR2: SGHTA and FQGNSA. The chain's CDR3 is CASSFTGSKANEQFF. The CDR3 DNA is TGTGCCAGCAGCTTTACAGGTTCTAAGGCCAATGAGCAGTTCTTC.

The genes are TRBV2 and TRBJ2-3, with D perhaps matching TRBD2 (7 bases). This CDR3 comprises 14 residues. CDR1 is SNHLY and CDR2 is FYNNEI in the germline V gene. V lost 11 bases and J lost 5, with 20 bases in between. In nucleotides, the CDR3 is TGTGCCTCCGGACGGGGGGCCACCATAGATACGCAGTATTTT. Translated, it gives CASGRGATIDTQYF. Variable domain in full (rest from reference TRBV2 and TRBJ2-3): EPEVTQTPSHQVTQMGQEVILRCVPISNHLYFYWYRQILGQKVEFLVSFYNNEISEKSEIFDDQFSVERPDGSNFTLKIRSTKLEDSAMYFCASGRGATIDTQYFGPGTRLTVL.